This T cell receptor (beta chain) was sequenced during a study of CD8 T cells in Susac syndrome. CDR3 size: 13 residues. Trimming left V 6 bases short and J 5 bases short, with 11 bases between. Germline-derived CDR1 and CDR2 are MGHDK and SYGVNS. Random hexamers were used to reverse transcribe the RNA input (0.5 to 1 ug). TCRdb fed the immunoSEQ multiplex PCR reads into MiXCR, producing one record per CDR3 protein. The sample lists approximately 190,000 distinct CDR3 sequences, more than 85% occurring once. The origin of this receptor is a human donor with Susac syndrome. The V call is TRBV25-1, the J call TRBJ1-5, with D perhaps matching TRBD1 (5 bases). Sequenced sample: CD8+ T cells from PBMCs. The CDR3 region has the DNA TGTGCCAGCAGCCCCTGGGGGGATCAGCCCCAGCATTTT. Translating it yields CASSPWGDQPQHF.